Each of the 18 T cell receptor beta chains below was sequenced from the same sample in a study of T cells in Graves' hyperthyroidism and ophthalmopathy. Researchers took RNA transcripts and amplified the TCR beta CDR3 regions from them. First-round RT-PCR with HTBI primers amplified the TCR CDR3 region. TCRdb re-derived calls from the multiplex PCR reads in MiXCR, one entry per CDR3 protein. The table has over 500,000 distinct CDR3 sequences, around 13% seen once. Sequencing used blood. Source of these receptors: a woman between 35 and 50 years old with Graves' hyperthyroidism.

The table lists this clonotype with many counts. The CDR3 spells CASSPNRLGYEQFF. The CDR3 DNA is TGTGCCAGCAGTCCGAACCGACTAGGCTATGAGCAGTTCTTC. This chain joins TRBV28 and TRBJ2-1; D perhaps matches TRBD2 (6 bases). V dropped 5 bases and J dropped 8 bases, with 16 bases sitting between them. Germline V gives CDR1 MDHEN, CDR2 SYDVKM. The CDR3 is made up of 14 amino acids. Complete variable domain (other parts from reference TRBV28 and TRBJ2-1): DVKVTQSSRYLVKRTGEKVFLECVQDMDHENMFWYRQDPGLGLRLIYFSYDVKMKEKGDIPEGYSVSREKKERFSLILESASTNQTSMYLCASSPNRLGYEQFFGPGTRLTVL.

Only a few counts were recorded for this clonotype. Here the CDR3 DNA reads TGCGCCAGCAGCCAAGAATCAGGGTACGAGCAGTACTTC. Residues: CASSQESGYEQYF. The gene calls are TRBV4-1 and TRBJ2-7; tentatively, D is TRBD1 (5 bases). V lost 0 bases and J lost 4, with 7 bases in between. CDR1 is MGHRA and CDR2 is YSYEKL in the germline V gene. The CDR3 length is 13 residues.

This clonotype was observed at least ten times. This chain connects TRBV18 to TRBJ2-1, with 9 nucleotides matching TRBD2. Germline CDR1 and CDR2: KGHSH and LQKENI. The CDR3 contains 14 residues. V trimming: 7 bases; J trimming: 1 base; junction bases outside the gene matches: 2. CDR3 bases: TGTGCCAGCTTAGCGGGAGAGTCCTACAATGAGCAGTTCTTC. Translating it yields CASLAGESYNEQFF.

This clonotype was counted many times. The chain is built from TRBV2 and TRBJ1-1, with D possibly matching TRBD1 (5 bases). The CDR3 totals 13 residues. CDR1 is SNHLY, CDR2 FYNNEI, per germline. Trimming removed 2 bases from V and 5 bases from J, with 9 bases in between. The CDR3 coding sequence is TGTGCCAGCAGTGAACGGGGGGTTACTGAAGCTTTCTTT. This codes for CASSERGVTEAFF.

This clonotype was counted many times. DNA of the CDR3: TGCGCCAGCAGCCCCGTCGGGGGAGCCCACGAGCAGTACTTC. This sequence encodes CASSPVGGAHEQYF. This chain links TRBV5-1 with TRBJ2-7; a possible D gene is TRBD2 (6 bases). The CDR3 loop spans 14 amino acids. From germline, CDR1 is SGHRS and CDR2 YFSETQ. Trimming removed 4 bases at V and 5 bases at J, with 16 bases between.

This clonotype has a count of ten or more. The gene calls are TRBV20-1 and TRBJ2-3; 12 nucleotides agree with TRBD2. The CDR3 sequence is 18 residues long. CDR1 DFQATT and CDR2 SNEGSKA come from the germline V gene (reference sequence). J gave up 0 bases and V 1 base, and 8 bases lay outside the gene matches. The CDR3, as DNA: TGCAGTGCTAGAGGGTTTCTAGGACTAGCGGGAAGCACAGATACGCAGTATTTT. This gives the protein CSARGFLGLAGSTDTQYF.

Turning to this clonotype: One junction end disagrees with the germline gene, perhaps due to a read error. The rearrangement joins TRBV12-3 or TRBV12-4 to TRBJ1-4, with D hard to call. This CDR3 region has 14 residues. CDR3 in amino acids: CASSSYRTNEKLFF. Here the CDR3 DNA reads TGTGCTAGCAGTTCATACAGAACTAATGAAAAACTGTTTTTT.

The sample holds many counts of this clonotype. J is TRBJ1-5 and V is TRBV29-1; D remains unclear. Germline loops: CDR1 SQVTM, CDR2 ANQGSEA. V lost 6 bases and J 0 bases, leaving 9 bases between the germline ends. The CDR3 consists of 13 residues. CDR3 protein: CSVLVYSNQPQHF. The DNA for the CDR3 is TGCAGCGTCCTCGTTTATAGCAATCAGCCCCAGCATTTT.

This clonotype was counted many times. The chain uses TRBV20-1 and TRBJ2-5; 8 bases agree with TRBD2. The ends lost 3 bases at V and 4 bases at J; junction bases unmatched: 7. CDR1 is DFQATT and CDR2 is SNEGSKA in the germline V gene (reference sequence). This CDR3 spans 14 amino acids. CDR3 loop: CSARTLTSGETQYF. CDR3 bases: TGCAGTGCTAGGACACTTACTAGCGGAGAGACCCAGTACTTC.

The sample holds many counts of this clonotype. The CDR3 bases are TGTGCCAGCAGCCAAGAGGAGGTAATCAACAATGAGCAGTTCTTC. Protein: CASSQEEVINNEQFF. The chain carries TRBV4-2 and TRBJ2-1, with D possibly being TRBD2 (5 bases). The CDR3 sequence is 15 residues long. V was pared by 0 bases and J by 5 bases, with 11 bases between. Germline V gene sequence: CDR1 LGHNA, CDR2 YNFKEQ.

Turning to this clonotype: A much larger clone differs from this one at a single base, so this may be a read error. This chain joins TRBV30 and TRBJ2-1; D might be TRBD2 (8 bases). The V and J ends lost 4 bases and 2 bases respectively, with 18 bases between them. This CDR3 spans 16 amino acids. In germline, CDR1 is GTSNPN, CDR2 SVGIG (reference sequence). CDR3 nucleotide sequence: TGTGCCTGGACAGGGGGGATTAGCGGGACCTACAATGAGCAGTTCTTC. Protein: CAWTGGISGTYNEQFF. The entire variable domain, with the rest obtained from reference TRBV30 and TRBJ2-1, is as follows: SQTIHQWPATLVQPVGSPLSLECTVEGTSNPNLYWYRQAAGRGLQLLFYSVGIGQISSEVPQNLSASRPQDRQFILSSKKLLLSDSGFYLCAWTGGISGTYNEQFFGPGTRLTVL.

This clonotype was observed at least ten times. The chain's CDR3 is CASSLATGPLSNTEAFF. The CDR3 bases are TGTGCCAGCAGCTTAGCCACAGGTCCCCTATCGAACACTGAAGCTTTCTTT. This chain connects TRBV7-8 to TRBJ1-1, with D perhaps TRBD1 (5 bases). Looked up from germline, CDR1 is SGHVS and CDR2 is FQNEAQ. This CDR3 has 17 residues. V gave up 0 bases and J gave up 1 base, with 15 bases separating them.

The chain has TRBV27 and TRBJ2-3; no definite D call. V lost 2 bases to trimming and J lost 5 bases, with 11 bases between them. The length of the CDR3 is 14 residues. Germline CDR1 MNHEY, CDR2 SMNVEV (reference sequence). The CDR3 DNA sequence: TGTGCCAGCAGTTTAATGGCCTACCAAGATACGCAGTATTTT. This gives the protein CASSLMAYQDTQYF.

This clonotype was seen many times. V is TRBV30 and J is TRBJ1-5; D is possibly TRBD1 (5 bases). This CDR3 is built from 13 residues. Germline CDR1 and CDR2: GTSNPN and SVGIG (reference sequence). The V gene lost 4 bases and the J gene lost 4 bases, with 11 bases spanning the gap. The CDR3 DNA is TGTGCCTGGACTGCGGGGGGAAATCAGCCCCAGCATTTT. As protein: CAWTAGGNQPQHF.

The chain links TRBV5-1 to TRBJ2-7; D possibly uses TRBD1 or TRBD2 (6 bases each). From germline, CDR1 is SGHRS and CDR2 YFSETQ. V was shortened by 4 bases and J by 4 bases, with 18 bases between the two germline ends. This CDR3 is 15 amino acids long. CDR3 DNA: TGCGCCAGCAGCCCACAGGTGGGGGGCGGTTACGAGCAGTACTTC. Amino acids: CASSPQVGGGYEQYF.

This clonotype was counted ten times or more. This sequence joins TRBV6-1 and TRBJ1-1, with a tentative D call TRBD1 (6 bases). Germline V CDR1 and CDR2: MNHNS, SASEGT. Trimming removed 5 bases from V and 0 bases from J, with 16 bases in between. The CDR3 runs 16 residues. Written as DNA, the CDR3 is TGTGCCAGCAGTTCCGGACAGAAAAAACTGAACACTGAAGCTTTCTTT. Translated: CASSSGQKKLNTEAFF.

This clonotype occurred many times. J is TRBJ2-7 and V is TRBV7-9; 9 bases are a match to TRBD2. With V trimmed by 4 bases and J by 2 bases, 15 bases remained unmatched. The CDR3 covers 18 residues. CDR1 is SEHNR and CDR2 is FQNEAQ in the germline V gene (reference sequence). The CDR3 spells CASSSDRGTSLPTYEQYF. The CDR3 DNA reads TGTGCCAGCAGCTCAGACAGAGGGACTAGCCTACCCACCTACGAGCAGTACTTC.

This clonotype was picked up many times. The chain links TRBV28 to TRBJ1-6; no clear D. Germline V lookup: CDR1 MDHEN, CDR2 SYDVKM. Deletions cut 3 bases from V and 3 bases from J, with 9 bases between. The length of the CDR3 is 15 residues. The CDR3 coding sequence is TGTGCCAGCAGTTTGTTTGGAGTCTATAATTCACCCCTCCACTTT. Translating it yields CASSLFGVYNSPLHF.